The clone carrying this TCR beta chain was seen once. The data derive from a study of T cells in localized non-small cell lung cancer. Measured with immunoSEQ multiplex PCR; TCRdb has only the in-frame clones, and not every one. The data contain tens of thousands of clones, roughly 91% of them seen just once; the ten biggest clones take up 20% to 25%. The sequencing used peripheral blood, collected before any cancer treatment. The receptor was derived from a woman aged 35 to 69 with stage I squamous cell lung carcinoma.

CDR3 protein: CASSALPRGGKGGYTF. CDR3 DNA: TGTGCCAGCAGTGCCCTGCCCAGGGGCGGGAAGGGTGGCTACACCTTC. The chain joins TRBV6-1 to TRBJ1-2; maybe TRBD1 (6 bases). The CDR3 runs 16 residues. Deletions cut 4 bases from V and 7 bases from J, with 22 bases between. The germline V gene has CDR1 MNHNS and CDR2 SASEGT.